This T cell receptor beta chain was retrieved from a study of cytomegalovirus exposure and HLA in healthy donors. This clone was detected only a few times. The antigen is unknown. Trimming stripped 2 bases from V and 4 bases from J, with 14 bases between. Germline-derived CDR1 and CDR2 are MNHEY and SMNVEV (reference sequence). The CDR3 loop spans 15 amino acids. Use of 60 Vbeta and 13 Jbeta primers characterized the PCR. Produced via immunoSEQ multiplex PCR; TCRdb's table is partial and in-frame only. The sample has around 180,000 clones, around 82% seen once; the top ten hold about 1.7%. Study-wide results and limits: Across all donors, roughly uniform sequencing depth was an assumption of the presence/absence analyses. TRBV6-2, TRBV6-3 and some other V segments were unresolvable in 87-base-pair reads. With later analysis, a missense DCLRE1C variant became linked to TCR beta V- and J-gene trimming.

The sequencing input was PBMCs. This rearrangement joins TRBV27 to TRBJ1-1; D is uncertain. The receptor was derived from a man aged 18 to 35 in good health and CMV-seronegative. The CDR3 region has the DNA TGTGCCAGCAGTTTAATGCGGGGTCTCGGCACTGAAGCTTTCTTT. Translated: CASSLMRGLGTEAFF.